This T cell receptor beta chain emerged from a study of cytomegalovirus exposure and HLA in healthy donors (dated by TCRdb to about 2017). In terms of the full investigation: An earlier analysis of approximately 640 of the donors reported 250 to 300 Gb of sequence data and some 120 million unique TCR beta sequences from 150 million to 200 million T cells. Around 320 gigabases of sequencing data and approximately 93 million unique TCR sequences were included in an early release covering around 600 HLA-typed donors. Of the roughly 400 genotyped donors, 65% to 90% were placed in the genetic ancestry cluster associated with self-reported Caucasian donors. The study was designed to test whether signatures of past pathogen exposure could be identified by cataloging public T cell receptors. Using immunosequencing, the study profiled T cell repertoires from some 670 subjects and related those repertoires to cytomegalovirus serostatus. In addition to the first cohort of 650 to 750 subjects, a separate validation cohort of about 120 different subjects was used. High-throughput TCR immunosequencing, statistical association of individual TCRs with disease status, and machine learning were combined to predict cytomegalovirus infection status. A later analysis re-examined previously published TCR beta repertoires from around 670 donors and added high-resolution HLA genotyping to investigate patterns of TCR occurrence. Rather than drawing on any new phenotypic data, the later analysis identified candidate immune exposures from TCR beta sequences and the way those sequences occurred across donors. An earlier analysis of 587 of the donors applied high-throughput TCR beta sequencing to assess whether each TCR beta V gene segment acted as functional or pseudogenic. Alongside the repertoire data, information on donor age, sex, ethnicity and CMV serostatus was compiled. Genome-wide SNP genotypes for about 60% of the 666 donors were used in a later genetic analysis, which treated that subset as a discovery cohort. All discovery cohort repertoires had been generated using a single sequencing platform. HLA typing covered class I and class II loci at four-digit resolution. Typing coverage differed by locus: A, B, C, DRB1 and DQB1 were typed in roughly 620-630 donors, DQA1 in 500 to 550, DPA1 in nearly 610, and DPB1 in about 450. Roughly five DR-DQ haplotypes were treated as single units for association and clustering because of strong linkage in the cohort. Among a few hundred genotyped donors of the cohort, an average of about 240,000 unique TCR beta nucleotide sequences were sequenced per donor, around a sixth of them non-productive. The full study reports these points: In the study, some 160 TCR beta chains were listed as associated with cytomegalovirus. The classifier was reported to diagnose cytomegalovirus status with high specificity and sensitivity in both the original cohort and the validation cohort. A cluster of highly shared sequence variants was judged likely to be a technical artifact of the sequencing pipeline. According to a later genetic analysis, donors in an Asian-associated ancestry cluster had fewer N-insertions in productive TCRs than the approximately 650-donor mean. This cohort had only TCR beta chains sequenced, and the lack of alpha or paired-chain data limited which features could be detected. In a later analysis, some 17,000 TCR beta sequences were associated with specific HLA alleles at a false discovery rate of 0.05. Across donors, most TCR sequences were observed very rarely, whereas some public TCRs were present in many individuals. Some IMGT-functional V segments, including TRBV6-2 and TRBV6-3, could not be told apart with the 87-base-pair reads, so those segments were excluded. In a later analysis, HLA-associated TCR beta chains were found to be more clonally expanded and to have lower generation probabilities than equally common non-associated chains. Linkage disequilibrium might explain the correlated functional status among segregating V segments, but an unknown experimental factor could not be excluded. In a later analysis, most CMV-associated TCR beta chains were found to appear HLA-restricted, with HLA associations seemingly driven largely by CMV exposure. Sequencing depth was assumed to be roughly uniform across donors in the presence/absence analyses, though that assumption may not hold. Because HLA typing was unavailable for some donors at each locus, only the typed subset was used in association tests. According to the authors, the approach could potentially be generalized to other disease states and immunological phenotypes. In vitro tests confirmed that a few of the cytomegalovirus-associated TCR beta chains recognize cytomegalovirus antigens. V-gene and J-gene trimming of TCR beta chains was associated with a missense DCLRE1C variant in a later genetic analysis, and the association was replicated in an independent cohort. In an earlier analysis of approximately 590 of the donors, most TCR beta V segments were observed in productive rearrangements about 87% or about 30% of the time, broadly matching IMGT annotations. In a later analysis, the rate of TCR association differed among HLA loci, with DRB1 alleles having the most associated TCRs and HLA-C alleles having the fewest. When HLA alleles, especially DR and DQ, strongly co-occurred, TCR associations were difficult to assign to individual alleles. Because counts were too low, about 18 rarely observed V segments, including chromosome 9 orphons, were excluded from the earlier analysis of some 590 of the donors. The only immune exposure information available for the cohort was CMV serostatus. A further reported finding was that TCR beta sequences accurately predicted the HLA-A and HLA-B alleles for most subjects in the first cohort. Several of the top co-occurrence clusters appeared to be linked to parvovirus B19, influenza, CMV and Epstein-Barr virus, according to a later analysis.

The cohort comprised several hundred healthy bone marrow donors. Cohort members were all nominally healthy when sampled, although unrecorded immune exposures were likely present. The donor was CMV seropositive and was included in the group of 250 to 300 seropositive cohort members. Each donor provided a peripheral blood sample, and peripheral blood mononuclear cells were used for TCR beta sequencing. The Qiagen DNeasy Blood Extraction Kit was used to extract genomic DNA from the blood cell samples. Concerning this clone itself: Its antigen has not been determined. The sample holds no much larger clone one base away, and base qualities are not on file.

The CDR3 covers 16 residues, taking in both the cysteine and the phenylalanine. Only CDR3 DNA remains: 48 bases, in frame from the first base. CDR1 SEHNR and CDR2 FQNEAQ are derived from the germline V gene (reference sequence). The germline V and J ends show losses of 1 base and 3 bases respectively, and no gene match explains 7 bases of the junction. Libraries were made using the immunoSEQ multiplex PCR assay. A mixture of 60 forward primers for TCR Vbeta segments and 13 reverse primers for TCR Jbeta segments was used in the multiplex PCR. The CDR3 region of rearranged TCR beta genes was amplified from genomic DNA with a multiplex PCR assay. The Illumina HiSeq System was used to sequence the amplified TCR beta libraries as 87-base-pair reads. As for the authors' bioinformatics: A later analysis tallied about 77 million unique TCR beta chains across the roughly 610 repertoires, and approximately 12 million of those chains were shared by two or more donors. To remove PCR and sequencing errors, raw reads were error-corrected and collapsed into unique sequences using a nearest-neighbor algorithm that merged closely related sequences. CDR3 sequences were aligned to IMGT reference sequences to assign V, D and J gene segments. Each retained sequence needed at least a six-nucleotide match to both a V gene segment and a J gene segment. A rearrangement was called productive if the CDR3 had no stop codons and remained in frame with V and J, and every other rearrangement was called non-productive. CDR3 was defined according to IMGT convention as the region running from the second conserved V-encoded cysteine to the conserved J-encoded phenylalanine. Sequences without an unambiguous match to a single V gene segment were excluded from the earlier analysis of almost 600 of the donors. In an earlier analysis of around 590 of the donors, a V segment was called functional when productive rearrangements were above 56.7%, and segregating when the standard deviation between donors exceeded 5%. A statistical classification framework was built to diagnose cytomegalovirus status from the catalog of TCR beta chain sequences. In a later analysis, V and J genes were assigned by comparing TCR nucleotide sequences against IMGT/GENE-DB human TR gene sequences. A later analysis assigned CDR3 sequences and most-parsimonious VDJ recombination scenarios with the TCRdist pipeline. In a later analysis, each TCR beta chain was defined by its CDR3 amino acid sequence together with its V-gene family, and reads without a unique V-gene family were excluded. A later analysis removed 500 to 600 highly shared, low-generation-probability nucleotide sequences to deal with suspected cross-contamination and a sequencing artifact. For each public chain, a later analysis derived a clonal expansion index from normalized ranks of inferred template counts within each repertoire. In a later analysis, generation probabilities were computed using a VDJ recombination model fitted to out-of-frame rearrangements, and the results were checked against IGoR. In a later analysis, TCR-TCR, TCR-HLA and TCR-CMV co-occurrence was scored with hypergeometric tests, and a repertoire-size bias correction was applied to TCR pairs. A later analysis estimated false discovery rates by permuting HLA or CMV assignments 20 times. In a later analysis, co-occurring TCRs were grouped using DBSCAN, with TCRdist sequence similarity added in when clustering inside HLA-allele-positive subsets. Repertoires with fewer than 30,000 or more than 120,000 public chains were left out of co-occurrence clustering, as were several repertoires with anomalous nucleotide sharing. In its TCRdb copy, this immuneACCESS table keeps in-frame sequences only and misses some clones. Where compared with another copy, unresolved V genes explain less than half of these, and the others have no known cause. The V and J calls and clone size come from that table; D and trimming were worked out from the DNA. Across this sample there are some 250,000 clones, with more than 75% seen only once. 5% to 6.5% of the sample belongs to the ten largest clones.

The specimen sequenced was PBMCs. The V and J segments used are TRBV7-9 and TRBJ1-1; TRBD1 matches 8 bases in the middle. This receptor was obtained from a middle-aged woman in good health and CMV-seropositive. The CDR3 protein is CASSLGGGTGYTEAFF. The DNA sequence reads TGTGCCAGCAGCTTAGGGGGGGGGACAGGATACACTGAAGCTTTCTTT.